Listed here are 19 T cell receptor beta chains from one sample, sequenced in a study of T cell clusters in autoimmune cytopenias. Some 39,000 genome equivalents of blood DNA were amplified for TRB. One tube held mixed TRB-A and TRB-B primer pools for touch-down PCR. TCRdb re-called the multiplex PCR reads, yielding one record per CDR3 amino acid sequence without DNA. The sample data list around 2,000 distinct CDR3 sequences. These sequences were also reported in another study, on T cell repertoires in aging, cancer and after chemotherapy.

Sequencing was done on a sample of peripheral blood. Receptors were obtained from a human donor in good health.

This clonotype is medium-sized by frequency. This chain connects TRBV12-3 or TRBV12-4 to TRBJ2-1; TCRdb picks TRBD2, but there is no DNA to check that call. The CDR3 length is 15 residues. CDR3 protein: CASRSGTTTNNEQFF.

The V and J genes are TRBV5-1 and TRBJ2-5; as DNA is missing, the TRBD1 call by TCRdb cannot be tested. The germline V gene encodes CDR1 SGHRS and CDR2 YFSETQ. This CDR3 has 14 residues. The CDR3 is CASSSLAGLETQYF.

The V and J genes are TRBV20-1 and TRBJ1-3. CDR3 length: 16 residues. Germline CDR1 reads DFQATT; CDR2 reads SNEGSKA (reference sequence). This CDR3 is CSARDELTDSGNTIYF.

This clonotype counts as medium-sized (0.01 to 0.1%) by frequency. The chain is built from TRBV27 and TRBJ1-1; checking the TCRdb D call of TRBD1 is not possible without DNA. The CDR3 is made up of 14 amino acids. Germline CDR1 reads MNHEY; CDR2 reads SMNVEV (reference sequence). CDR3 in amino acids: CASTKWGSDTEAFF.

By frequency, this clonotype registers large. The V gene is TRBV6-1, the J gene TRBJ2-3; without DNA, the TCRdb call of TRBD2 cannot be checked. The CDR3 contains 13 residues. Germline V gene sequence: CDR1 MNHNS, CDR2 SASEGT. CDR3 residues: CASGSSFTDTQYF.

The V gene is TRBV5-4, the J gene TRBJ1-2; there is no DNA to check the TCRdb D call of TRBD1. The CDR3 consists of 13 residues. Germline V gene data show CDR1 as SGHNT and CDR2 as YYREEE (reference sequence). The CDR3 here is CASSLQAGGGYTF.

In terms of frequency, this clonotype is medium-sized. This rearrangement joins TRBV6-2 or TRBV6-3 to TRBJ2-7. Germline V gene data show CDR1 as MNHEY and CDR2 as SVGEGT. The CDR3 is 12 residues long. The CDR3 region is CASMRGPYEQYF.

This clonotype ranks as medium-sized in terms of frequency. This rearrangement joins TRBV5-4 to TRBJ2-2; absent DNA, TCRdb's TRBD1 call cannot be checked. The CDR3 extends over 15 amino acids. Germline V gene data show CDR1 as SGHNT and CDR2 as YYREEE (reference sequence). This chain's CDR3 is CASSFGQGVAGELFF.

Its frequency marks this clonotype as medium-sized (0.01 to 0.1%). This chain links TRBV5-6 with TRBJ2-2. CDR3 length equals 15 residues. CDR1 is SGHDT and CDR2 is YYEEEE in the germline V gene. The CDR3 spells CASSSTPPRTGELFF.

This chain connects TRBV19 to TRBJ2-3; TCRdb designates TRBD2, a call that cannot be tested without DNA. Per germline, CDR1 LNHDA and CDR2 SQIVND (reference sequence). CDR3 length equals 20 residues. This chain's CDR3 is CASRPPPTSRDTCVADTQYF.

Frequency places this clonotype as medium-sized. CDR3 sequence reads: CASSAYGTGGSEAFF. The rearrangement links TRBV6-1 to TRBJ1-1; TCRdb outputs TRBD1, but without DNA this stays unchecked. The CDR3 length is 15 residues. Germline loops: CDR1 MNHNS, CDR2 SASEGT.

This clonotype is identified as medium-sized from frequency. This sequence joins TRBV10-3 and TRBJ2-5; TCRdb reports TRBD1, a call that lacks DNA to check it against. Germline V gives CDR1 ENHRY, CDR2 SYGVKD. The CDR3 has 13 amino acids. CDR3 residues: CAIKQGVMETQYF.

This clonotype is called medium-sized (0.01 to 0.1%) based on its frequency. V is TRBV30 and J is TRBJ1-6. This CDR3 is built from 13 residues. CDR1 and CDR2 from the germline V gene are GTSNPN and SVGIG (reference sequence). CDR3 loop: CAWSNTENSPLHF.

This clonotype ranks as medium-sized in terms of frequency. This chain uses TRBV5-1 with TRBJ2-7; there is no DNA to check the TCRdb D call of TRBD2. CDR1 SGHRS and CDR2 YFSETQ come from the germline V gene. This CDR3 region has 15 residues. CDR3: CASSLAGGSQSEQYF.

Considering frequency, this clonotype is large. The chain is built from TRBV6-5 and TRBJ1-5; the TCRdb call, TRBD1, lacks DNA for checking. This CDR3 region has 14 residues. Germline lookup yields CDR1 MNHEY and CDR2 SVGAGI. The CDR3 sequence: CASRRTGRNQPQHF.

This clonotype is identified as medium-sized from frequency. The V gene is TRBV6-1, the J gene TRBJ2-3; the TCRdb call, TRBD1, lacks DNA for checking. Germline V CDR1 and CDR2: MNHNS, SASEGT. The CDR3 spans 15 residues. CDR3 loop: CASSESRDYTDTQYF.

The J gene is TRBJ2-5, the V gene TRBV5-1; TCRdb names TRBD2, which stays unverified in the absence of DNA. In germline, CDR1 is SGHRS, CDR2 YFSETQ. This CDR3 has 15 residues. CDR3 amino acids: CASSSRLAGVETQYF.

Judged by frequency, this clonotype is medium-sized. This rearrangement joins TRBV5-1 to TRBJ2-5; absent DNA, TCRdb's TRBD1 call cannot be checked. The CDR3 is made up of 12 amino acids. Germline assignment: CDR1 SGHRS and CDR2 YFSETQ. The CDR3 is CASSRTGETQYF.

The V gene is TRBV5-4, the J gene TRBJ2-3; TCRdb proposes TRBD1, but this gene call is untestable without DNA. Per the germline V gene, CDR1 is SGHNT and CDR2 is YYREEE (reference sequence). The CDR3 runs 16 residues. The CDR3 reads CASSNRDRGNTDTQYF.